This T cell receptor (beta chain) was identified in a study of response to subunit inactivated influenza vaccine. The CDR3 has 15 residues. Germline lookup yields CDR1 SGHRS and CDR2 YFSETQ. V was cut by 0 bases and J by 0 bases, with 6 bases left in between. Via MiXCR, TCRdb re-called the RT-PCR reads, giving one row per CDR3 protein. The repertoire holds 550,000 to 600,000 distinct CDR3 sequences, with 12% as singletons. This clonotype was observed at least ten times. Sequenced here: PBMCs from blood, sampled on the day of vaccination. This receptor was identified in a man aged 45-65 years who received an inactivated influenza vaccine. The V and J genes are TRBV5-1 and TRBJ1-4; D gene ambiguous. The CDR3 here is CASSLGRATNEKLFF. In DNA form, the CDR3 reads TGCGCCAGCAGCTTGGGGCGTGCAACTAATGAAAAACTGTTTTTT.